A single sample gave rise to the 8 T cell receptor beta chains below, sequenced in a study of T cells in tuberculosis. Data came from immunoSEQ multiplex PCR; TCRdb stores just in-frame clones and leaves some out. Of under 45,000 clones in the sample, around 93% are singletons; the top ten hold 2.4%. Time point in this sample: new active TB diagnosis, blood taken before or within 7 days of starting treatment. The sample consisted of PBMCs, taken at tuberculosis diagnosis. These receptors all come from an adult with tuberculosis.

The chain employs TRBV7-8 and TRBJ1-2, with D possibly matching TRBD1 (5 bases). V lost 1 base and J 0 bases, leaving 21 bases between the germline ends. This CDR3 has 19 amino acids. CDR1 and CDR2 (germline): SGHVS, FQNEAQ. CDR3 coding DNA: TGTGCCAGCAGCTTAGTAAGGGGTACCTTCTCGCGACCTAACTATGGCTACACCTTC. Translating it yields CASSLVRGTFSRPNYGYTF.

V is TRBV19 and J is TRBJ2-3; the D is unclear. This CDR3 comprises 12 residues. Trimming left V 4 bases short and J 6 bases short, with 8 bases between. Germline CDR1 reads LNHDA; CDR2 reads SQIVND (reference sequence). CDR3 in DNA: TGTGCCAGTAGTACTCCTAGGGATACGCAGTATTTT. This encodes CASSTPRDTQYF.

The rearrangement joins TRBV10-3 to TRBJ2-1; 8 bases align to TRBD1. Trimming took 8 bases from V and 4 from J; bases not matched to a gene: 16. Germline values: CDR1 ENHRY, CDR2 SYGVKD. This CDR3 is 17 amino acids long. For the CDR3, the DNA is TGTGCCATCGGACAGGGAAGGGGTTCTGGGGCTTACAATGAGCAGTTCTTC. Its protein is CAIGQGRGSGAYNEQFF.

The rearrangement joins TRBV2 to TRBJ2-5, with D tentatively TRBD2 (6 bases). V lost 11 bases and J 2 bases, leaving 15 bases between the germline ends. The CDR3 length is 13 residues. CDR1 is SNHLY, CDR2 FYNNEI, per germline. In nucleotides, the CDR3 is TGTGCCCTCACCCCTGCGGGGCAAGAGACCCAGTACTTC. Translation: CALTPAGQETQYF.

The chain is built from TRBV28 and TRBJ1-6; tentatively, D is TRBD1 (6 bases). CDR1 is MDHEN, CDR2 SYDVKM, per germline. Trimming took 7 bases from V and 4 from J, leaving 17 bases between them. This CDR3 has 16 amino acids. The chain's CDR3 is CASKSTGSLYNSPLHF. DNA of the CDR3: TGTGCCAGCAAATCGACAGGCTCTCTGTATAATTCACCCCTCCACTTT.

The chain carries TRBV18 and TRBJ2-5; 11 nucleotides agree with TRBD1. Germline trimming cut 4 bases from V and 2 bases from J; bases unmatched to any gene: 3. In germline, CDR1 is KGHSH, CDR2 LQKENI. This CDR3 is built from 15 residues. The CDR3 protein is CASSRGTGGQETQYF. CDR3 sequence (DNA): TGTGCCAGCTCACGGGGGACAGGGGGTCAAGAGACCCAGTACTTC.

The DNA of the CDR3 is TGTGCCTGGAGTTGGACAGGGGTCGGTTCACCCCTCCACTTT. Translating it yields CAWSWTGVGSPLHF. The J gene is TRBJ1-6, the V gene TRBV30; TRBD1 matches at 9 bases. The ends lost 2 bases at V and 9 bases at J; junction bases unmatched: 5. The V gene's germline CDR1 is GTSNPN and CDR2 SVGIG (reference sequence). The length of the CDR3 is 14 residues.

The rearrangement uses TRBV5-1 and TRBJ2-1, with a tentative D call TRBD1 (5 bases). There are 12 residues in the CDR3. CDR1 and CDR2 (germline): SGHRS, YFSETQ. V was cut by 4 bases and J by 10 bases, with 12 bases left in between. The CDR3 protein is CASSPQGREQFF. CDR3 nucleotide sequence: TGCGCCAGCAGCCCTCAGGGTCGGGAGCAGTTCTTC.